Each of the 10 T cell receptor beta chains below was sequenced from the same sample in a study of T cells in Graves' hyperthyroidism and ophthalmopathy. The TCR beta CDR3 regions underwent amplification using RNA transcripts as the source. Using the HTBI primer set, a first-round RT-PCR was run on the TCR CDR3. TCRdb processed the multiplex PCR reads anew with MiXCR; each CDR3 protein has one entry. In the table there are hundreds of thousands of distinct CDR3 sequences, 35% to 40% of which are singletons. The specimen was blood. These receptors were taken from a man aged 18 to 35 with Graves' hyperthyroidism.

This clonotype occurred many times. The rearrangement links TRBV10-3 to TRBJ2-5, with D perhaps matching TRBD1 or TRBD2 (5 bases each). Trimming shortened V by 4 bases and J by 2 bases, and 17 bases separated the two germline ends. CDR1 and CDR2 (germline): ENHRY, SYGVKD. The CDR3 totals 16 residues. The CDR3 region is CAISASTGRSQETQYF. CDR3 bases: TGTGCCATCAGTGCTAGCACGGGACGGAGTCAAGAGACCCAGTACTTC.

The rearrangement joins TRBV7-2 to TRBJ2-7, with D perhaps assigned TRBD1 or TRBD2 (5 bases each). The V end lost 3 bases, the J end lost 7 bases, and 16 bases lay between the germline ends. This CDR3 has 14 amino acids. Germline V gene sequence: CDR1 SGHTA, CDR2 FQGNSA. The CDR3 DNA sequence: TGTGCCAGCAGCTTGGGACGGCAGGGTAGGGAGCAGTACTTC. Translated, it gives CASSLGRQGREQYF.

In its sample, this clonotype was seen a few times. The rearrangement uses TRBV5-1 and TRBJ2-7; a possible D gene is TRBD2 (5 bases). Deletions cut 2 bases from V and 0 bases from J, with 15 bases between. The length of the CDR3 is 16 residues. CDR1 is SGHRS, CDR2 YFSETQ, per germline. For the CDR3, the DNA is TGCGCCAGCAGCTTAAACCGAGGGAGCTCCTCCTACGAGCAGTACTTC. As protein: CASSLNRGSSSYEQYF.

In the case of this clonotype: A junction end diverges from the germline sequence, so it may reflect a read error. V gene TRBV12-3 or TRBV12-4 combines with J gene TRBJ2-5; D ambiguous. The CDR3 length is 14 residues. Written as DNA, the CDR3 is TGTGCCAGCAGTTTTTTTGAGAGTCAAGAGACCCAGTATTTC. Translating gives CASSFFESQETQYF.

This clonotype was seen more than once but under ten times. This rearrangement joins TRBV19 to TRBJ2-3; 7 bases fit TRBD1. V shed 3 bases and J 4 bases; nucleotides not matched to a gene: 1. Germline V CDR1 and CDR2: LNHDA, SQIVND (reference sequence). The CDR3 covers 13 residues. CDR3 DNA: TGTGCCAGTAGTATGACAGGGTCAGATACGCAGTATTTT. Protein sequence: CASSMTGSDTQYF.

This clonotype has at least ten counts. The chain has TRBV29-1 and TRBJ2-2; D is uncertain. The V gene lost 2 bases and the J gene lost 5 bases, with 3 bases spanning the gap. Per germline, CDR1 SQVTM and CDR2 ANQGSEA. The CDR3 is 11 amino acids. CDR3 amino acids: CSVEKTGELFF. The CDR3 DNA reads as TGCAGCGTTGAAAAGACCGGGGAGCTGTTTTTT.

The CDR3 region is CSFMGGTEAFF. The CDR3 bases are TGCAGCTTTATGGGAGGGACTGAAGCTTTCTTT. The J gene is TRBJ1-1, the V gene TRBV29-1; the D is unclear. The CDR3 length is 11 residues. V gave up 8 bases and J gave up 5 bases, with 12 bases separating them. Germline CDR1 and CDR2: SQVTM and ANQGSEA. The full variable domain, rest sourced from reference TRBV29-1 and TRBJ1-1, is SAVISQKPSRDICQRGTSLTIQCQVDSQVTMMFWYRQQPGQSLTLIATANQGSEATYESGFVIDKFPISRPNLTFSTLTVSNMSPEDSSIYLCSFMGGTEAFFGQGTRLTVV.

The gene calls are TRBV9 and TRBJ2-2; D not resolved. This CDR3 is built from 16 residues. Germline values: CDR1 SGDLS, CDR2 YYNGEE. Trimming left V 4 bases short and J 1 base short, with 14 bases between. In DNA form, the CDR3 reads TGTGCCAGCAGCAACCTGGGGTGGGGGAACACCGGGGAGCTGTTTTTT. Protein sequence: CASSNLGWGNTGELFF. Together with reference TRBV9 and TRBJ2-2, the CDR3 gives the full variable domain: DSGVTQTPKHLITATGQRVTLRCSPRSGDLSVYWYQQSLDQGLQFLIQYYNGEERAKGNILERFSAQQFPDLHSELNLSSLELGDSALYFCASSNLGWGNTGELFFGEGSRLTVL.

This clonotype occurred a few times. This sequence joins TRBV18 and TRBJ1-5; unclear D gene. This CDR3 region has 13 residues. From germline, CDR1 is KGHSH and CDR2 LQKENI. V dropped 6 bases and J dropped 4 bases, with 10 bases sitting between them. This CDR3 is CASSADLNQPQHF. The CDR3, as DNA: TGTGCCAGCTCGGCAGATTTGAATCAGCCCCAGCATTTT.

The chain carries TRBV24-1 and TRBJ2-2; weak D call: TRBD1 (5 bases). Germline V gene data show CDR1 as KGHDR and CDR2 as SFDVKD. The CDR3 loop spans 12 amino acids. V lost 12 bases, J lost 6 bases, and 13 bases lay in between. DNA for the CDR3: TGTGCCTCCGCCAGGGTGGCCGGGGAGCTGTTTTTT. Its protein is CASARVAGELFF.